The sequence of this T cell receptor (beta chain) was determined in a study of T cells in Graves' hyperthyroidism and ophthalmopathy. This CDR3 contains 17 residues. The V and J ends lost 1 base and 5 bases, in that order; junction bases with no gene match: 5. CDR1 is KGHSH, CDR2 LQKENI, per germline. The TCR beta CDR3 regions underwent amplification using RNA transcripts as the source. The HTBI primer set served for first-round RT-PCR of the TCR CDR3. MiXCR was run by TCRdb on the multiplex PCR reads, yielding one entry per CDR3 protein. The sample contains about 270,000 distinct CDR3 sequences, 25% to 30% of which appear only once.

The origin of this receptor is a middle-aged man with Graves' hyperthyroidism that later progressed to Graves' ophthalmopathy. The source material was blood. V gene TRBV18 combines with J gene TRBJ2-2; 12 nucleotides match TRBD2. Here the CDR3 DNA reads TGTGCCAGCTCACCACGACTAGCGGGAGAGCATACCGGGGAGCTGTTTTTT. This codes for CASSPRLAGEHTGELFF.